The rows below give T cell receptor beta chains drawn from one sample of a study of cytomegalovirus exposure and HLA in healthy donors. TCRdb keeps only in-frame clones here, not all; method: immunoSEQ multiplex PCR. The sample has fewer than 250,000 clones; 70% to 90% are singletons. The sample comprised PBMCs. The receptors were sampled from a young woman in good health and CMV-seronegative. The CDR3 runs from the conserved cysteine through the conserved F or W. The D gene is left open where the match is weak. Rows may omit the clone size; those that give it use once, few, many or a size class.

j_call: TRBJ2-1; d_call: .; clone_size: .; v_call: TRBV27; cdr3_aa: CASSLSGGDRSTYQQFF; cdr3_nt: TGTGCCAGCAGTTTATCGGGGGGGGACAGGTCGACTTATCAGCAGTTCTTC
j_call: TRBJ2-7; d_call: .; clone_size: .; v_call: TRBV7-9; cdr3_aa: CASSLDSSYEQYF; cdr3_nt: TGTGCCAGCAGCTTAGACTCCTCCTACGAGCAGTACTTC
j_call: TRBJ2-1; d_call: TRBD2; clone_size: .; v_call: TRBV5-6; cdr3_aa: CASSSSGSSYNEQFF; cdr3_nt: TGTGCCAGCAGCTCTAGCGGAAGCTCCTACAATGAGCAGTTCTTC
j_call: TRBJ1-2; d_call: .; clone_size: .; v_call: TRBV18; cdr3_aa: CASSPRAEANYGYTF; cdr3_nt: TGTGCCAGCTCACCACGGGCTGAAGCTAACTATGGCTACACCTTC
j_call: TRBJ1-3; d_call: .; clone_size: .; v_call: TRBV5-1; cdr3_aa: CASSLTGFGNTIYF; cdr3_nt: TGCGCCAGCAGCTTGACGGGGTTTGGAAACACCATATATTTT
j_call: TRBJ1-2; d_call: .; clone_size: .; v_call: TRBV5-1; cdr3_aa: CASSLEGDGYTF; cdr3_nt: TGCGCCAGCAGCTTGGAAGGGGATGGCTACACCTTC
j_call: TRBJ1-2; d_call: TRBD1; clone_size: .; v_call: TRBV2; cdr3_aa: CASSGRQGSNGYTF; cdr3_nt: TGTGCCAGCAGCGGAAGACAGGGAAGTAATGGCTACACCTTC
j_call: TRBJ2-7; d_call: .; clone_size: few; v_call: TRBV5-5; cdr3_aa: CASSVLLSTIYEQYF; cdr3_nt: TGTGCCAGCAGCGTATTACTGAGCACCATCTACGAGCAGTACTTC
j_call: TRBJ1-2; d_call: .; clone_size: .; v_call: TRBV27; cdr3_aa: CASSPSGENGYTF; cdr3_nt: TGTGCCAGCAGTCCCTCGGGGGAAAATGGCTACACCTTC
j_call: TRBJ2-1; d_call: .; clone_size: .; v_call: TRBV6-1; cdr3_aa: CASSESGRKIRHEQFF; cdr3_nt: TGTGCCAGCAGTGAGAGTGGGAGAAAGATTAGGCATGAGCAGTTCTTC
j_call: TRBJ2-1; d_call: TRBD1; clone_size: .; v_call: TRBV9; cdr3_aa: CASSSLVDRAGYNEQFF; cdr3_nt: TGTGCCAGCAGCTCCCTTGTAGACAGGGCTGGCTACAATGAGCAGTTCTTC
j_call: TRBJ1-2; d_call: .; clone_size: .; v_call: TRBV6-5; cdr3_aa: CASSLLGQTLGYTF; cdr3_nt: TGTGCCAGCAGTCTACTTGGACAGACTTTGGGCTACACCTTC
j_call: TRBJ2-2; d_call: TRBD1; clone_size: .; v_call: TRBV5-1; cdr3_aa: CASSGQGYTGELFF; cdr3_nt: TGCGCCAGCAGCGGACAGGGATACACCGGGGAGCTGTTTTTT
j_call: TRBJ2-7; d_call: TRBD1; clone_size: .; v_call: TRBV6-4; cdr3_aa: CASSGGDRGRSEQYF; cdr3_nt: TGTGCCAGCAGTGGGGGGGACAGGGGAAGGTCCGAGCAGTACTTC
j_call: TRBJ1-1; d_call: TRBD1; clone_size: .; v_call: TRBV7-6; cdr3_aa: CASSLARGENTEAFF; cdr3_nt: TGTGCCAGCAGCTTAGCCAGGGGGGAGAACACTGAAGCTTTCTTT
j_call: TRBJ1-5; d_call: .; clone_size: many; v_call: TRBV6-1; cdr3_aa: CASSAITGNNQPQHF; cdr3_nt: TGTGCCAGCAGTGCAATTACAGGGAACAATCAGCCCCAGCATTTT
j_call: TRBJ2-7; d_call: TRBD1; clone_size: .; v_call: TRBV28; cdr3_aa: CASSPGDRALREQYF; cdr3_nt: TGTGCCAGCAGTCCCGGGGACAGGGCCCTCCGGGAGCAGTACTTC
j_call: TRBJ2-3; d_call: TRBD2; clone_size: .; v_call: TRBV7-9; cdr3_aa: CASSLVPGRGTDTQYF; cdr3_nt: TGTGCCAGCAGCTTAGTCCCAGGGAGGGGCACAGATACGCAGTATTTT
j_call: TRBJ1-2; d_call: TRBD1; clone_size: few; v_call: TRBV28; cdr3_aa: CASSEVGQADYGYTF; cdr3_nt: TGTGCCAGCAGTGAGGTGGGACAGGCGGACTATGGCTACACCTTC
j_call: TRBJ2-1; d_call: .; clone_size: once; v_call: TRBV27; cdr3_aa: CASSRMVPLASPYNEQFF; cdr3_nt: TGTGCCAGCAGCAGGATGGTACCACTAGCCTCCCCCTACAATGAGCAGTTCTTC
j_call: TRBJ1-6; d_call: TRBD1; clone_size: .; v_call: TRBV19; cdr3_aa: CASSKGDRGIRSPLHF; cdr3_nt: TGTGCCAGTAGTAAGGGGGACAGGGGGATCCGGTCACCCCTCCACTTT
j_call: TRBJ2-2; d_call: .; clone_size: .; v_call: TRBV25-1; cdr3_aa: CASSDSLTGELFF; cdr3_nt: TGTGCCAGCAGTGATAGCCTGACCGGGGAGCTGTTTTTT
j_call: TRBJ2-1; d_call: .; clone_size: .; v_call: TRBV7-3; cdr3_aa: CASSFAGSSYNEQFF; cdr3_nt: TGTGCCAGCAGCTTCGCGGGGAGCTCCTACAATGAGCAGTTCTTC
j_call: TRBJ2-7; d_call: .; clone_size: few; v_call: TRBV13; cdr3_aa: CASSLGRSREQYF; cdr3_nt: TGTGCCAGCAGCTTAGGCCGCTCGAGGGAGCAGTACTTC
j_call: TRBJ1-2; d_call: TRBD1; clone_size: .; v_call: TRBV30; cdr3_aa: CAWSLTGGLGYTF; cdr3_nt: TGTGCCTGGAGTTTGACAGGGGGTCTTGGCTACACCTTC
j_call: TRBJ1-2; d_call: .; clone_size: .; v_call: TRBV6-1; cdr3_aa: CASNRGSLSYTF; cdr3_nt: TGTGCCAGCAATAGAGGGAGTTTAAGCTACACCTTC
j_call: TRBJ2-7; d_call: TRBD2; clone_size: .; v_call: TRBV25-1; cdr3_aa: CASRDSGVSYEQYF; cdr3_nt: TGTGCCAGCCGAGACAGCGGGGTCTCCTACGAGCAGTACTTC
j_call: TRBJ2-7; d_call: .; clone_size: .; v_call: TRBV14; cdr3_aa: CASSQDGGPGLSYEQYF; cdr3_nt: TGTGCCAGCAGCCAAGATGGAGGGCCGGGACTCTCCTACGAGCAGTACTTC
j_call: TRBJ1-1; d_call: .; clone_size: once; v_call: TRBV9; cdr3_aa: CASSTTVYGWAFF; cdr3_nt: TGTGCCAGCAGCACTACGGTATACGGGTGGGCTTTCTTT
j_call: TRBJ2-2; d_call: TRBD2; clone_size: .; v_call: TRBV19; cdr3_aa: CASSPGGLARPSNTGELFF; cdr3_nt: TGTGCCAGTAGCCCTGGGGGACTAGCGCGACCATCGAACACCGGGGAGCTGTTTTTT
j_call: TRBJ2-7; d_call: TRBD2; clone_size: .; v_call: TRBV15; cdr3_aa: CATGLADSYEQYF; cdr3_nt: TGTGCCACTGGACTAGCGGATTCCTACGAGCAGTACTTC